The 14 T cell receptor beta chains below were found in one sample sequenced in a study of tissue T cells after allogeneic stem cell transplantation. The method was immunoSEQ multiplex PCR; TCRdb's version includes in-frame clones alone and lacks a portion of them. The sample contains tens of thousands of clones, approximately 70% of which appear only once. Sequencing was done on a sample of sorted cells pooled from one or two spleens. The receptors were gathered from a pool of C57BL/6 mice in good health.

This clone was seen once. Gene labels here are mouse ones. The CDR3 end is not reached by the read, which stops 1 residue before it; the germline J gene fills it in. The chain uses TRBV19 and TRBJ1-1; weak D call: TRBD1 (5 bases). This CDR3 contains 14 residues. Per the germline V gene, CDR1 is FNHDT and CDR2 is SITEND (reference sequence). Between the trimmed V and J ends, which lost 5 bases and 0 bases, there was a span of 11 bases. The part of the CDR3 DNA that was read is TGTGCCAGCAGCCTCCGGACACCAAACACAGAAGTCTTC. This codes for CASSLRTPNTEVF. The complete CDR3 sequence is CASSLRTPNTEVFF.

To note about this clone: Mouse gene names apply. The CDR3 end falls 1 residue outside the read, so it is completed with the germline J gene. This CDR3 is also generated by other DNA sequences in the sample. The genes are TRBV12-2 and TRBJ1-4; tentatively, D is TRBD1 (5 bases). Germline V lookup: CDR1 SGHLS, CDR2 HYDKME. The CDR3 runs 14 residues. Trimming pared 0 bases from V and 3 bases from J, leaving 7 bases between. The CDR3: CASSLTGANERLFF. CDR3 DNA (partial): TGTGCCAGCTCTCTCACAGGCGCCAACGAAAGATTATTT.

About this clone: These gene names are mouse names. The read halts 1 residue ahead of the CDR3 end, with the missing end drawn from the germline J gene. The rearrangement joins TRBV1 to TRBJ1-4; no firm D call. V was pared by 3 bases and J by 0 bases, with 11 bases between. The CDR3 totals 16 residues. Germline values: CDR1 NSQYPW, CDR2 LRSPGD (reference sequence). The CDR3 region is CTCSAPRGISNERLFF. CDR3 DNA (partial): TGCACCTGCAGTGCGCCACGGGGTATTTCCAACGAAAGATTATTT.

On this clone itself: Gene labels here are mouse ones. The CDR3 extends 1 residue past the end of the read, so its final part is completed from the germline J gene. The rearrangement uses TRBV15 and TRBJ2-7; 10 bases map to TRBD2. With V trimmed by 6 bases and J by 3 bases, 5 bases remained unmatched. CDR1 and CDR2 from the germline V gene are SGHND and FRSKSL. CDR3 length: 14 amino acids. The CDR3 DNA, read in part, is TGTGCCAGCAGAGCCGGGACTGGGGTCTATGAACAGTAC. Protein: CASRAGTGVYEQY. From start to end, the CDR3 is CASRAGTGVYEQYF.

In the case of this clone: The gene names given are mouse names. The CDR3 end is not reached by the read, which stops 1 residue before it; the germline J gene fills it in. The rearrangement uses TRBV3 and TRBJ2-1; D is ambiguous. There are 13 residues in the CDR3. Between the trimmed V and J ends, which lost 3 bases and 0 bases, there was a span of 3 bases. Germline V gene data show CDR1 as SNHLY and CDR2 as FYNGKV (reference sequence). The CDR3 protein is CASSLNNYAEQFF. Incomplete CDR3 DNA: TGTGCCAGCAGCTTGAATAACTATGCTGAGCAGTTC.

As to this clone: These gene names are mouse names. The CDR3 end falls 1 residue outside the read, so it is completed with the germline J gene. V gene TRBV15 combines with J gene TRBJ1-5; possible D gene TRBD1, 6 bases. Trimming pared 7 bases from V and 2 bases from J, leaving 12 bases between. The CDR3 has 14 amino acids. In germline, CDR1 is SGHND, CDR2 FRSKSL. Partial CDR3 DNA: TGTGCCAGCATCTTACAGGGAGACAACCAGGCTCCGCTT. Protein product: CASILQGDNQAPL. The full CDR3 is CASILQGDNQAPLF.

A remark on this clone: Mouse gene names apply. The read comes to an end 1 residue before the CDR3 does, leaving the germline J gene to fill in the end. The chain combines TRBV13-3 with TRBJ1-1; 12 nucleotides line up with TRBD1. CDR3 length: 13 residues. Germline trimming cut 7 bases from V and 10 bases from J; bases unmatched to any gene: 8. CDR1 is NNHDY and CDR2 is SYVADS in the germline V gene. This CDR3 is CASAGTGGAGVFF. CDR3 DNA (partial): TGTGCCAGCGCCGGGACAGGGGGCGCAGGAGTCTTC.

About this clone itself: Germline and genes here are mouse. The DNA ends 1 residue before the CDR3 does, and the rest of the CDR3 is filled in from the germline J gene. The chain links TRBV19 to TRBJ1-1; 7 nucleotides line up with TRBD1. V dropped 4 bases and J dropped 3; count of bases not matched to a gene: 3. This CDR3 comprises 13 residues. Germline loops: CDR1 FNHDT, CDR2 SITEND (reference sequence). The part of the CDR3 DNA that was read is TGTGCCAGCAGTCCTGGACAGGACACAGAAGTCTTC. Protein: CASSPGQDTEVF. The entire CDR3 is CASSPGQDTEVFF.

With respect to this clone: The gene symbols are mouse symbols. The CDR3 is cut off 1 residue early in the read; its end comes from the germline J gene. Other DNA sequences in this sample translate to the same CDR3. The rearrangement joins TRBV3 to TRBJ2-7; D assignment may be TRBD1 or TRBD2 (5 bases each). Germline V gene lookup returns CDR1 SNHLY and CDR2 FYNGKV (reference sequence). The CDR3 has 12 residues. Deletions cut 1 base from V and 7 bases from J, with 8 bases between. Partial CDR3 DNA: TGTGCCAGCAGCTTAGGGGGCAGGGAACAGTAC. Translated: CASSLGGREQY. The whole CDR3 region reads CASSLGGREQYF. Complete variable domain (other parts from reference TRBV3 and TRBJ2-7): GPKVLQIPSHQIIDMGQMVTLNCDPVSNHLYFYWYKQILGQQMEFLVNFYNGKVMEKSKLFKDQFSVERPDGSYFTLKIQPTALEDSAVYFCASSLGGREQYFGPGTRLTVL.

Points on this clone: Gene names are mouse gene names. The read halts 1 residue ahead of the CDR3 end, with the missing end drawn from the germline J gene. This chain connects TRBV19 to TRBJ2-3, with a possible D match to TRBD2 (6 bases). Per germline, CDR1 FNHDT and CDR2 SITEND (reference sequence). The V and J ends lost 2 bases and 5 bases respectively, with 6 bases between them. The CDR3 spans 12 residues. The CDR3 region is CASSIGGETLYF. The sequenced CDR3 bases are TGTGCCAGCAGTATTGGGGGAGAAACGCTGTAT. Full variable domain (missing parts from reference TRBV19 and TRBJ2-3): GGIITQTPKFLIGQEGQKLTLKCQQNFNHDTMYWYRQDSGKGLRLIYYSITENDLQKGDLSEGYDASREKKSSFSLTVTSAQKNEMAVFLCASSIGGETLYFGSGTRLTVL.

This clone was detected only once. Gene labels here are mouse ones. The CDR3 is cut off 1 residue early in the read; its end comes from the germline J gene. V usage is TRBV13-2 and J usage is TRBJ1-3; D not certain. The CDR3 extends over 13 amino acids. The V end was cut by 0 bases, the J end by 4 bases, with 5 bases between. Germline CDR1 and CDR2: NNHNN and SYGAGS (reference sequence). The CDR3 reads CASGDAWGNTLYF. CDR3 bases read: TGTGCCAGCGGTGATGCTTGGGGAAATACGCTCTAT.

With respect to this clone: Any gene name here is a mouse gene name. Read data end 1 residue before the CDR3 end; the end is taken from the germline J gene. This rearrangement joins TRBV5 to TRBJ2-4; 7 nucleotides line up with TRBD1. CDR3 length: 14 amino acids. Germline V CDR1 and CDR2: LGHNA, YNLKQL (reference sequence). V shed 4 bases and J 2 bases; nucleotides not matched to a gene: 3. The CDR3 spells CASSPQGVQNTLYF. CDR3 bases read: TGTGCCAGCAGCCCCCAGGGGGTTCAAAACACCTTGTAC.

On this clone itself: Each gene name is a mouse one. The CDR3 end falls 1 residue outside the read, so it is completed with the germline J gene. The rearrangement uses TRBV19 and TRBJ2-7; D not certain. The CDR3 consists of 15 residues. Trimming removed 2 bases from V and 0 bases from J, with 12 bases in between. The germline CDR1 and CDR2 sequences are FNHDT and SITEND (reference sequence). This CDR3 is CASSILGRSSYEQYF. The CDR3 bases that were read are TGTGCCAGCAGTATCCTCGGACGTAGCTCCTATGAACAGTAC.

Regarding this clone: These gene names are mouse names. The read gets to within 1 residue of the CDR3 end, and the germline J gene fills in the rest. This same CDR3 is encoded by further DNA sequences in the sample. The V gene is TRBV5, the J gene TRBJ2-2; D is undetermined. The CDR3 spans 14 residues. V shed 1 base and J shed 4 bases, with 7 bases lying between them. The germline V gene encodes CDR1 LGHNA and CDR2 YNLKQL (reference sequence). Partial CDR3 DNA: TGTGCCAGCAGCCAAGGGGGTGGCACCGGGCAGCTCTAC. Translating it yields CASSQGGGTGQLY. The complete CDR3 protein is CASSQGGGTGQLYF.